This is a list of T cell receptor beta chains from one sample in a study of blood T cells in healthy people across ages. One entry per CDR3 protein, called by TCRdb with MiXCR from the 5' RACE reads. This sample has under 1 million distinct CDR3 sequences; roughly 44% occur once, and the top ten carry 15% to 25%. The sequencing input was blood. These receptors came from a man aged 55 to 70 in good health. CDR3s include the opening cysteine and the closing phenylalanine or tryptophan. Fields, in order: CDR3 DNA, CDR3 protein, CDR3 length, D gene, V gene, J gene, clone size. D genes are given only for firm matches. Only some rows state a clone size, as once, few, many or a class for expanded clones.

TGCGCCAGCAGCCAAGGACTAGCGGGGCCCGAGAGCGAGCAGTACTTC	CASSQGLAGPESEQYF	16	TRBD2	TRBV4-3	TRBJ2-7	.
TGTGCCAGCAGTTTTCGGTCAGGGACAGGCAATCAGCCCCAGCATTTT	CASSFRSGTGNQPQHF	16	TRBD1	TRBV12-3/TRBV12-4	TRBJ1-5	.
TGTGCCAGCAGCAGACCCGAAGGCGAAAAACTGTTTTTT	CASSRPEGEKLFF	13	.	TRBV5-6	TRBJ1-4	.
TGCGCCAGCAGCCAAAGAGGGACTAATGAAAAACTGTTTTTT	CASSQRGTNEKLFF	14	.	TRBV4-1	TRBJ1-4	.
TGTGCCAGCAGTCTGCCCCTAGCGGGGGCACGTGATACGCAGTATTTT	CASSLPLAGARDTQYF	16	TRBD2	TRBV7-3	TRBJ2-3	.
TGTGCCAGCAGCCCAGGCCTCGGCCAAGAGGGGGGGGACGAGCAGTACTTC	CASSPGLGQEGGDEQYF	17	.	TRBV7-9	TRBJ2-7	few
TGTGCCAGCAGGGAAAGCGGGGGGTACGACGAGCAGTATTTC	CASRESGGYDEQYF	14	TRBD2	TRBV6-2/TRBV6-3	TRBJ2-7	.
TGTGCCAGCACCCGACTAGCGGCTAGCACAGATACGCAGTATTTT	CASTRLAASTDTQYF	15	TRBD2	TRBV27	TRBJ2-3	.
TGCAGTCCACGCGCGCGGGGGGACTCCGAGCAGTACTTC	CSPRARGDSEQYF	13	TRBD2	TRBV20-1	TRBJ2-7	.
TGCGCCAGCAGCTTAGCAGGAGATATTAGGACCCAGTACTTC	CASSLAGDIRTQYF	14	.	TRBV5-1	TRBJ2-5	.
TGTGCCACCAGTGACGGGGCCCCCTACGAGCAGTACTTC	CATSDGAPYEQYF	13	.	TRBV24-1	TRBJ2-7	few
TGCAGTGCTAGAACCCCTCGAGACGAGCAGTTCTTC	CSARTPRDEQFF	12	.	TRBV20-1	TRBJ2-1	.
TGTGCCAGCAGCGTAGTTTCCAGCGGGGGCCACAATGAGCAGTTCTTC	CASSVVSSGGHNEQFF	16	TRBD2	TRBV9	TRBJ2-1	few
TGTGCCAGCAGTACCGGGACAGCCTCCCAAGAGACCCAGTACTTC	CASSTGTASQETQYF	15	TRBD1	TRBV6-1	TRBJ2-5	.
TGTGCCGTTACCGGGACTTCTTCTTCCTACAATGAGCAGTTCTTC	CAVTGTSSSYNEQFF	15	.	TRBV6-5	TRBJ2-1	.
TGTGCCAGCAGCGCCCAACAGGGTAATGGCTACACCTTC	CASSAQQGNGYTF	13	.	TRBV7-3	TRBJ1-2	.
TGTGCCAGCAGACCGGGACAGACGTTCAATGAGCAGTTCTTC	CASRPGQTFNEQFF	14	TRBD1	TRBV28	TRBJ2-1	.
TGTGCCAGCAGCGTAGGAGCAGGGCGAGACTCCTACGAGCAGTACTTC	CASSVGAGRDSYEQYF	16	.	TRBV9	TRBJ2-7	.
TGCAGTGCTAGGGGAACCACTAGCGGGGCTAGCACAGATACGCAGTATTTT	CSARGTTSGASTDTQYF	17	TRBD2	TRBV20-1	TRBJ2-3	once
TGTGCCAGCAGCCAAGATTTATCGGGAGGCGAGCAGTTCTTC	CASSQDLSGGEQFF	14	TRBD2	TRBV3-1	TRBJ2-1	.
TGTGCCAGCGAACAGGGGACAGGAGGAGAGACCCAGTACTTC	CASEQGTGGETQYF	14	TRBD1	TRBV6-2/TRBV6-3	TRBJ2-5	.
TGTGCCATCAGTCCCCGGGGGGGCCATTTAAACTACAATGAGCAGTACTTC	CAISPRGGHLNYNEQYF	17	TRBD2	TRBV10-3	TRBJ2-7	.
TGCAGCGTGCAAACAGGGGCGGCCTACAATGAGCAGTTCTTC	CSVQTGAAYNEQFF	14	TRBD1	TRBV29-1	TRBJ2-1	.
TGCAGCGTTGCTCAAGGGCGGCAAAACATTCAGTACTTC	CSVAQGRQNIQYF	13	.	TRBV29-1	TRBJ2-4	many
TGTGCCAGCAGCTTAGCGATACACTCTGGAAACACCATATATTTT	CASSLAIHSGNTIYF	15	.	TRBV7-2	TRBJ1-3	.
TGTGCCAGCAGCTCAGCGGGCGGGGTGGGTTCACCCCTCCACTTT	CASSSAGGVGSPLHF	15	.	TRBV7-9	TRBJ1-6	.
TGTGCCAGCTCACCAGCAAGGTTTAACTATGGCTACACCTTC	CASSPARFNYGYTF	14	.	TRBV18	TRBJ1-2	.
TGTGCCAGCAGCTTCAGCCCCTACAATGAGCAGTTCTTC	CASSFSPYNEQFF	13	.	TRBV11-2	TRBJ2-1	few
TGTGCCAGCTCACCGCTCGGGACAGGGTCCGGGGAGCTGTTTTTT	CASSPLGTGSGELFF	15	TRBD1	TRBV18	TRBJ2-2	once
TGTGCCAGCAGACCTCGACCTAGCACTGAAGCTTTCTTT	CASRPRPSTEAFF	13	.	TRBV6-2/TRBV6-3	TRBJ1-1	.
TGTGCCAGCAGTGACCCCGGACAGCTTAGGAGTGAGCAGTTCTTC	CASSDPGQLRSEQFF	15	.	TRBV25-1	TRBJ2-1	.
TGCGCCAGCAGCCAAACGAGGGTATCTGGAAACACCATATATTTT	CASSQTRVSGNTIYF	15	.	TRBV4-3	TRBJ1-3	few
TGTGCCAGCAGCCGCCGGGACAGCGGTGAAGCTTTCTTT	CASSRRDSGEAFF	13	TRBD1	TRBV7-9	TRBJ1-1	few
TGTGCCAGCAGCTCACAGGGAAATGTCCTCCGCGAGCAGTACTTC	CASSSQGNVLREQYF	15	.	TRBV7-9	TRBJ2-7	few
TGCAGTGCAACTAGACCGTTTCCTAATGAAAAACTGTTTTTT	CSATRPFPNEKLFF	14	.	TRBV20-1	TRBJ1-4	.
TGTGCCATCAAGGCCCCCTCGACTAGCGGGGGGACCAGCTCCTACAATGAGCAGTTCTTC	CAIKAPSTSGGTSSYNEQFF	20	TRBD2	TRBV10-3	TRBJ2-1	few
TGCAGCGTTGAAGTTGGAGGACAGAGGCTGTTCTTC	CSVEVGGQRLFF	12	.	TRBV29-1	TRBJ2-1	.
TGTGCCAGCAGCGATAGGGCAGGGGGCCACTACGAGCAGTACTTC	CASSDRAGGHYEQYF	15	TRBD1	TRBV13	TRBJ2-7	.
TGTGCCAGCAGTTTCACCGGGACAGACTATGGCTACACCTTC	CASSFTGTDYGYTF	14	TRBD1	TRBV27	TRBJ1-2	.
TGTGCCAGCAGCGTAGATTCAGGGCGAGGGGAGACCCAGTACTTC	CASSVDSGRGETQYF	15	.	TRBV9	TRBJ2-5	many
TGTGCCAACAGCTTAGATTGGGGAAGAGGATCTAACTATGGCTACACCTTC	CANSLDWGRGSNYGYTF	17	.	TRBV7-2	TRBJ1-2	once
TGTGCCAGCAGCGCTAAGGACAGGGCCTCCTACGAGCAGTACTTC	CASSAKDRASYEQYF	15	TRBD1	TRBV12-3/TRBV12-4	TRBJ2-7	few
TGCGCCAGCAGTAAAGGGCAGGGCACTAGCACAGATACGCAGTATTTT	CASSKGQGTSTDTQYF	16	.	TRBV4-3	TRBJ2-3	.
TGTGCCAGCAGCGTAGCTTTATTAGCGGGGGGGCCGGAACACCGCTCCTACAATGAGCAGTTCTTC	CASSVALLAGGPEHRSYNEQFF	22	TRBD2	TRBV9	TRBJ2-1	.
TGTGCCAGCAGTTTACCGGGACTAGCAGAAAGTGAGCAGTTCTTC	CASSLPGLAESEQFF	15	TRBD2	TRBV3-1	TRBJ2-1	once
TGTGCCAGCAGCTTTACCGGGACCCGTTCCTACGAGCAGTACTTC	CASSFTGTRSYEQYF	15	.	TRBV12-3/TRBV12-4	TRBJ2-7	few
TGTGCCAGCAGCAAGACCCCGGGTCCGGAGGAAAAACTGTTTTTT	CASSKTPGPEEKLFF	15	.	TRBV3-1	TRBJ1-4	.
TGCGCCAGCAGCCAGGGGGTGGTCCCGGACCTCCAAGGGGGCCAGTACTTC	CASSQGVVPDLQGGQYF	17	TRBD1	TRBV5-1	TRBJ2-5	once
TGTGCCAGCAGCGCAGGACAGGTCGCGAACACCGGGGAGCTGTTTTTT	CASSAGQVANTGELFF	16	TRBD1	TRBV9	TRBJ2-2	.
TGTGCCAGCAGCTTAGCAGAGGTGGCCCAAGAGACCCAGTACTTC	CASSLAEVAQETQYF	15	.	TRBV7-9	TRBJ2-5	few
TGTGCCATCAGTCCAGATTACAGGGTGGGGATGAACACTGAAGCTTTCTTT	CAISPDYRVGMNTEAFF	17	.	TRBV10-3	TRBJ1-1	.
TGCAGTGCCAGGGGGAGGATATGGACTAGCGGGAGGTACGAGCAGTACTTC	CSARGRIWTSGRYEQYF	17	TRBD2	TRBV20-1	TRBJ2-7	.
TGTGCCAGCAGACCCGGGACAGGGTGGCAGCCCCAGCATTTT	CASRPGTGWQPQHF	14	TRBD1	TRBV6-6	TRBJ1-5	few
TGTGCCAGCAGCAAAGCGCTTTGGTTTAGCAGGGAAAGACTAGCGGAAACCTACGAGCAGTACTTC	CASSKALWFSRERLAETYEQYF	22	.	TRBV21-1	TRBJ2-7	many
TGTGCCAGCAGCCCAGGGACACCGGGGCGGGAGACCCAGTACTTC	CASSPGTPGRETQYF	15	.	TRBV5-5	TRBJ2-5	.